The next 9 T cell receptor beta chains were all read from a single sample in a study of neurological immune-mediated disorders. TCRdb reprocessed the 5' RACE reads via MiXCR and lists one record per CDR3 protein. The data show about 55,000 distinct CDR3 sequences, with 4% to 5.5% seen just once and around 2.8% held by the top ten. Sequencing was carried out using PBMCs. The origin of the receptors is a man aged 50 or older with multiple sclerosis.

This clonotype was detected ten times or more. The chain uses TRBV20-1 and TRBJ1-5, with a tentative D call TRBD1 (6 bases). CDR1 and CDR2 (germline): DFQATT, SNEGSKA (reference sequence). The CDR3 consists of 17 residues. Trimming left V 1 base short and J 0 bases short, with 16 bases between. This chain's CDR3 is CSARALRQAYSNQPQHF. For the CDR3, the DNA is TGCAGTGCTAGAGCCCTTAGACAGGCTTATAGCAATCAGCCCCAGCATTTT.

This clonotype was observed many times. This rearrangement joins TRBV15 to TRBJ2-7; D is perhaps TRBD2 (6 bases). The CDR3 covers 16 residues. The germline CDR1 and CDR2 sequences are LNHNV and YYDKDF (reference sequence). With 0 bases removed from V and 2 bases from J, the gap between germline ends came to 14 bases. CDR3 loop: CATSRDTEGRTYEQYF. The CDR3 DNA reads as TGTGCCACCAGCAGAGATACGGAGGGGCGAACCTACGAGCAGTACTTC.

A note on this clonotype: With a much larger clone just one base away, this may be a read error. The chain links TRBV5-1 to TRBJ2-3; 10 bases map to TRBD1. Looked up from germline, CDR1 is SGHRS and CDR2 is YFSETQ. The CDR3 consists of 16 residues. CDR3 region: CASSLGDRGDTNTQYF. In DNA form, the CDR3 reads TGCGCCAGCAGCTTGGGGGACAGGGGCGACACAAATACGCAGTATTTT.

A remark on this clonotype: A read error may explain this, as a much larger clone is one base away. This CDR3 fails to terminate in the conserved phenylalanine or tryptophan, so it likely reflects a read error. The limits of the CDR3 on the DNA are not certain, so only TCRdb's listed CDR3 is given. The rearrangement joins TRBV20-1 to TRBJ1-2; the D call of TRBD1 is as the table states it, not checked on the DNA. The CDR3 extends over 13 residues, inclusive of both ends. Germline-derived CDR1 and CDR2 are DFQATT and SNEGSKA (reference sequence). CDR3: CSAGDRGPYGYTC.

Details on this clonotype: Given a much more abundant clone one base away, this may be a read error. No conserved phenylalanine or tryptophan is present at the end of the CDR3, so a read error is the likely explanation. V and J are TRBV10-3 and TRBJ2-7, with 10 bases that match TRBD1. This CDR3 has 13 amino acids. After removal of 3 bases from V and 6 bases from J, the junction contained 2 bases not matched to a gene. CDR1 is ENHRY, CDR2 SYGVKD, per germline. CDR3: CAISDGTGVEQYI. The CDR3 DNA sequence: TGTGCCATCAGTGATGGGACAGGGGTCGAGCAGTACATC.

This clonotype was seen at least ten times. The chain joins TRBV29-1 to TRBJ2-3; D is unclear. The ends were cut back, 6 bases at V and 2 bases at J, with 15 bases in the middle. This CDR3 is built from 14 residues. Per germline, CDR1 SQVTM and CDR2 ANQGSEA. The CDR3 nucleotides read TGCAGCGTAGTGACGCCAATCTTCACAGATACGCAGTATTTT. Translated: CSVVTPIFTDTQYF.

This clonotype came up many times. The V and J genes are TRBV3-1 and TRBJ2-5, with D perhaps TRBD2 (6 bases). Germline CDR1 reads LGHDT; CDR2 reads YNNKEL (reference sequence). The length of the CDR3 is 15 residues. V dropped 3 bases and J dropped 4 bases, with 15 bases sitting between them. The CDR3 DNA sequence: TGTGCCAGCAGCCATTTAGCGGATAAGAGAGAGACCCAGTACTTC. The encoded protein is CASSHLADKRETQYF.

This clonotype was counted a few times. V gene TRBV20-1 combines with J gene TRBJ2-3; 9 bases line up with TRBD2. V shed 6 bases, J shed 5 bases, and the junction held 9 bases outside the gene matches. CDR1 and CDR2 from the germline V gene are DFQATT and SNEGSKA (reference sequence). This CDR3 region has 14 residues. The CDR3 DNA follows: TGCAGTGCCGATATAGCGGGAGTTGTAGATACGCAGTATTTT. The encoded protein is CSADIAGVVDTQYF.

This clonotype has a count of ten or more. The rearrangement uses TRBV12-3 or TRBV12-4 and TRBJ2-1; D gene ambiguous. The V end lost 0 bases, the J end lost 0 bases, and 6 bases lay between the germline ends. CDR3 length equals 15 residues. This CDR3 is CASSLARRSYNEQFF. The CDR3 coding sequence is TGTGCCAGCAGTTTAGCGCGGCGCTCCTACAATGAGCAGTTCTTC.